Sequencing of this T cell receptor beta chain was carried out in a study of identical twins. Study results and limitations: Insertions were reduced in abundant cord blood beta clonotypes but not in memory repertoires. Out-of-frame alpha sequences that twins shared showed excess low generation probability.

Ten or more counts support this clonotype. Its antigen is unidentified. CDR1 is ENHRY and CDR2 is SYGVKD in the germline V gene. This CDR3 is 13 amino acids long. V lost 0 bases to trimming and J lost 8 bases, with 8 bases between them. Template switching, a step in the protocol, added a universal primer site, and cDNA carried unique molecular identifiers. In TCRdb, the 5' RACE reads were re-called with MiXCR into one record per CDR3 protein. Among over 550,000 distinct CDR3 sequences listed, 7.1% were seen once. The data also belong to a second study, concerning yellow fever vaccine responses in identical twins. That investigation notes: Convergence reportedly seemed to mark part of the twins' vaccine T cell response, with personalization marking the rest.

The sequenced sample was PBMCs. The origin of this receptor is a woman between 18 and 29 years old in good health. This sequence joins TRBV10-3 and TRBJ2-1; D remains ambiguous. CDR3: CAISESSAHEQFF. The CDR3 DNA reads as TGTGCCATCAGTGAGTCTAGTGCCCATGAGCAGTTCTTC.